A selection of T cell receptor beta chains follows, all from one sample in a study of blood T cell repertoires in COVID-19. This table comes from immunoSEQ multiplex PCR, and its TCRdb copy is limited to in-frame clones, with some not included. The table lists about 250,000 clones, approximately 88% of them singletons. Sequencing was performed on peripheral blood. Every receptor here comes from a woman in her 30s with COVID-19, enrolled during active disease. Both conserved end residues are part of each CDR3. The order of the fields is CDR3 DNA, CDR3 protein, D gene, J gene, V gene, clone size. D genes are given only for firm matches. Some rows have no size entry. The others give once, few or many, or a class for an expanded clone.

cdr3_nt: TGCGCCAGCAGCCCAGGGCCCTCTGGAAACACCATATATTTT
cdr3_aa: CASSPGPSGNTIYF
d_call: NA
j_call: TRBJ1-3
v_call: TRBV5-1
clone_size: few

cdr3_nt: TGTGCCAGTAGTACCAATACAGGGAACTCCTATGGCTACACCTTC
cdr3_aa: CASSTNTGNSYGYTF
d_call: NA
j_call: TRBJ1-2
v_call: TRBV19
clone_size: NA

cdr3_nt: TGTGCCAGCACCACCGGGCAGGGGGGATACGAGCAGTACTTC
cdr3_aa: CASTTGQGGYEQYF
d_call: NA
j_call: TRBJ2-7
v_call: TRBV6-5
clone_size: NA

cdr3_nt: TGTGCCATCAGTGGCCTCGGGGCCCAGTACTTC
cdr3_aa: CAISGLGAQYF
d_call: NA
j_call: TRBJ2-5
v_call: TRBV10-3
clone_size: once

cdr3_nt: TGTGCCAGCAGCGCCCCGCTGAGGACAGGGGATGGGGCTACGCAGTATTTT
cdr3_aa: CASSAPLRTGDGATQYF
d_call: TRBD1
j_call: TRBJ2-3
v_call: TRBV9
clone_size: NA

cdr3_nt: TGTGCCAGCAGCTCCGGGACTAGCGGGAGTTTGACCGGGGAGCTGTTTTTT
cdr3_aa: CASSSGTSGSLTGELFF
d_call: TRBD2
j_call: TRBJ2-2
v_call: TRBV11-2
clone_size: NA

cdr3_nt: TGTGCCACCAGCGGATCGCGGACTGCTTCTGGAAACACCATATATTTT
cdr3_aa: CATSGSRTASGNTIYF
d_call: NA
j_call: TRBJ1-3
v_call: TRBV15
clone_size: NA

cdr3_nt: TGCGCCAGCAGCTTGGGACAGGGGAGTAGCGGGGAGCTGTTTTTT
cdr3_aa: CASSLGQGSSGELFF
d_call: TRBD1
j_call: TRBJ2-2
v_call: TRBV5-1
clone_size: NA

cdr3_nt: TGTGCCAGCAGTGAATGGACAGGGGGCGACGGCAATCAGCCCCAGCATTTT
cdr3_aa: CASSEWTGGDGNQPQHF
d_call: TRBD1
j_call: TRBJ1-5
v_call: TRBV2
clone_size: NA

cdr3_nt: TGTGCCAGCAGCTTGGACTTCGGGGAGCAGTTCTTC
cdr3_aa: CASSLDFGEQFF
d_call: NA
j_call: TRBJ2-1
v_call: TRBV7-2
clone_size: NA

cdr3_nt: TGTGCCAGCAGCCCCGTTGGAGGTCTCCCCGAGCAGTACTTC
cdr3_aa: CASSPVGGLPEQYF
d_call: NA
j_call: TRBJ2-7
v_call: TRBV11-2
clone_size: NA

cdr3_nt: TGCGCCAGCAGCCAAGATTTCCAGGGTAACTATGGCTACACCTTC
cdr3_aa: CASSQDFQGNYGYTF
d_call: NA
j_call: TRBJ1-2
v_call: TRBV4-3
clone_size: NA

cdr3_nt: TGCGCCAGCAGTGATGTAGCGGACAACACCGGGGAGCTGTTTTTT
cdr3_aa: CASSDVADNTGELFF
d_call: NA
j_call: TRBJ2-2
v_call: TRBV10-1
clone_size: once

cdr3_nt: TGCGCCAGCAGTAAGGACAGGGTGAATTCACCCCTCCACTTT
cdr3_aa: CASSKDRVNSPLHF
d_call: TRBD1
j_call: TRBJ1-6
v_call: TRBV5-1
clone_size: once

cdr3_nt: TGCGCCAGCAGTGAGTCGATAGGGGATTACGAGCAGTACTTC
cdr3_aa: CASSESIGDYEQYF
d_call: NA
j_call: TRBJ2-7
v_call: TRBV10-2
clone_size: NA

cdr3_nt: TGTGCCAGCAGCTTAGCACTAGCGGGGCCATCTCAAGAGACCCAGTACTTC
cdr3_aa: CASSLALAGPSQETQYF
d_call: TRBD2
j_call: TRBJ2-5
v_call: TRBV7-6
clone_size: NA

cdr3_nt: TGTGCCAGCAGCCGTAGGGGCTCTGGGGCCAACGTCCTGACTTTC
cdr3_aa: CASSRRGSGANVLTF
d_call: NA
j_call: TRBJ2-6
v_call: TRBV6-2/TRBV6-3
clone_size: NA

cdr3_nt: TGTGCCAGCAGTTGGACCCGGGAAATAGACAATGAGCAGTTCTTC
cdr3_aa: CASSWTREIDNEQFF
d_call: NA
j_call: TRBJ2-1
v_call: TRBV28
clone_size: NA